The 29 T cell receptor beta chains below come from one sample, sequenced in a study of blood T cell repertoires in COVID-19. Using immunoSEQ multiplex PCR, the repertoire was profiled, and TCRdb retains in-frame clones only, with some absent. The sample lists around 300,000 clones, around 86% occurring once. The sequenced material came from peripheral blood. Receptor source: a human donor in a cohort sampled during active COVID-19.

This rearrangement joins TRBV21-1 to TRBJ2-7; the table's D call TRBD1 went unverified against the DNA. TRBV21-1 is tagged as a pseudogene. The length of the CDR3 is 18 residues. In DNA form, the CDR3 reads TGTGCCAGCAGCAAAGGTAAGATAGCGGCAGGGGGGTATGGTGAGCAGTACTTC. Translation: CASSKGKIAAGGYGEQYF.

V usage is TRBV5-1 and J usage is TRBJ2-7; D is unclear. The V and J ends lost 3 bases and 1 base respectively, with 5 bases between them. CDR3 length equals 12 residues. The germline gives CDR1 SGHRS, CDR2 YFSETQ. This CDR3 reads CASSSYSYEQYF. In DNA form, the CDR3 reads TGCGCCAGCAGCTCCTATTCCTACGAGCAGTACTTC.

V and J are TRBV5-1 and TRBJ2-5; TRBD1 matches 9 bases. The CDR3 runs to 14 residues. Losses at the gene ends were 6 bases for V and 6 bases for J; bases not matched to a gene: 9. CDR1 and CDR2 (germline): SGHRS, YFSETQ. CDR3 in amino acids: CASTSTGGAKTQYF. The DNA of the CDR3 is TGCGCCAGCACCTCAACAGGGGGCGCGAAGACCCAGTACTTC. The full variable domain, in which reference TRBV5-1 and TRBJ2-5 provide the parts outside the CDR3, is KAGVTQTPRYLIKTRGQQVTLSCSPISGHRSVSWYQQTPGQGLQFLFEYFSETQRNKGNFPGRFSGRQFSNSRSEMNVSTLELGDSALYLCASTSTGGAKTQYFGPGTRLLVL.

V gene TRBV7-9 combines with J gene TRBJ1-1; 9 bases align to TRBD1. The CDR3 is 13 residues long. Germline trimming cut 1 base from V and 11 bases from J; bases unmatched to any gene: 5. CDR1 is SEHNR and CDR2 is FQNEAQ in the germline V gene (reference sequence). This CDR3 reads CASSLGTGAYAFF. CDR3 nucleotide sequence: TGTGCCAGCAGCTTAGGGACAGGGGCGTATGCTTTCTTT.

The rearrangement uses TRBV30 and TRBJ1-2, with D perhaps TRBD1 (6 bases). Looked up from germline, CDR1 is GTSNPN and CDR2 is SVGIG (reference sequence). The CDR3 contains 16 residues. Between the trimmed V and J ends, which lost 2 bases and 6 bases, there was a span of 22 bases. CDR3 bases: TGTGCCTGGAGTACGGGCGGGGGCGGCCAATCGGATGGCTACACCTTC. Its translation is CAWSTGGGGQSDGYTF.

J is TRBJ1-1 and V is TRBV6-5; possibly TRBD1 for D (5 bases). The CDR3 has 13 amino acids. The germline V and J ends were trimmed by 11 bases and 2 bases, with 15 bases remaining between them. CDR1 MNHEY and CDR2 SVGAGI come from the germline V gene. CDR3 nucleotide sequence: TGTGCCGCCCGGGACTCCAGTAACACTGAAGCTTTCTTT. Amino acids: CAARDSSNTEAFF.

The chain carries TRBV3-1 (or the pseudogene TRBV3-2) and TRBJ2-1, with 10 nucleotides matching TRBD2. This CDR3 comprises 12 residues. Trimming removed 3 bases from V and 10 bases from J; junction bases left unmatched: 0. Germline CDR1 reads LGHDT; CDR2 reads YNNKEL (reference sequence). This CDR3 is CASSQTSGEQFF. Here the CDR3 DNA reads TGTGCCAGCAGCCAGACTAGCGGGGAGCAGTTCTTC.

The gene calls are TRBV6-5 and TRBJ2-3; D might be TRBD1 (5 bases). The V end was cut by 2 bases, the J end by 2 bases, with 8 bases between. The CDR3 runs 14 residues. CDR1 is MNHEY and CDR2 is SVGAGI in the germline V gene. The CDR3 DNA reads TGTGCCAGCAGTTACGGGGCCCTCACAGATACGCAGTATTTT. Its protein is CASSYGALTDTQYF.

As to this clone: Other nucleotide sequences in the sample specify the same CDR3. V is TRBV3-1 (or the pseudogene TRBV3-2) and J is TRBJ2-5, with 12 positions matching TRBD2. The CDR3 covers 15 residues. The V gene end was trimmed by 1 base and the J gene end by 4 bases; junction bases not matched to a gene: 1. From germline, CDR1 is LGHDT and CDR2 YNNKEL (reference sequence). DNA of the CDR3: TGTGCCAGCAGCCAAGCACTAGCGGGAGGAGAGACCCAGTACTTC. Translated: CASSQALAGGETQYF.

The chain uses TRBV3-1 (or the pseudogene TRBV3-2) and TRBJ2-1; 8 bases align to TRBD2. With 1 base clipped from V and 9 bases from J, the junction kept 2 bases outside the gene matches. This CDR3 has 13 amino acids. Germline V gene data show CDR1 as LGHDT and CDR2 as YNNKEL (reference sequence). This CDR3 is CASSQALAGEQFF. The CDR3 DNA reads as TGTGCCAGCAGCCAAGCTCTAGCGGGTGAGCAGTTCTTC.

The chain couples TRBV9 to TRBJ2-4, with D unresolved. Germline lookup yields CDR1 SGDLS and CDR2 YYNGEE. The length of the CDR3 is 15 residues. V lost 3 bases and J lost 0, with 10 bases in between. CDR3 amino acids: CASSALGLAKNIQYF. In nucleotides, the CDR3 is TGTGCCAGCAGCGCGCTTGGCCTAGCCAAAAACATTCAGTACTTC.

The chain carries TRBV14 and TRBJ2-1; TRBD2 agrees at 11 bases. The CDR3 contains 17 residues. The junction had 6 bases not matched to a gene; V was cut back by 4 bases and J by 1 base. CDR1 is SGHDN and CDR2 is FVKESK in the germline V gene. CDR3 loop: CASSPLRLAGSYNEQFF. In DNA, the CDR3 is TGTGCCAGCAGCCCCTTGAGACTAGCGGGGTCCTACAATGAGCAGTTCTTC.

A note on this clone: The sample holds other DNA sequences that translate to the same CDR3. The chain couples TRBV7-8 to TRBJ2-7, with 7 bases aligning to TRBD1. CDR1 and CDR2 from the germline V gene are SGHVS and FQNEAQ. Trimming took 4 bases from V and 0 from J; bases not matched to a gene: 6. This CDR3 contains 15 residues. The CDR3 DNA is TGTGCCAGCAGCTCTCGACAGGGAAGCTCCTACGAGCAGTACTTC. Translated, it gives CASSSRQGSSYEQYF. Based on the CDR3 plus reference TRBV7-8 and TRBJ2-7, the full variable domain is GAGVSQSPRYKVAKRGQDVALRCDPISGHVSLFWYQQALGQGPEFLTYFQNEAQLDKSGLPSDRFFAERPEGSVSTLKIQRTQQEDSAVYLCASSSRQGSSYEQYFGPGTRLTVT.

The chain uses TRBV18 and TRBJ2-5; 7 bases agree with TRBD2. The CDR3 extends over 12 amino acids. From germline, CDR1 is KGHSH and CDR2 LQKENI. With V trimmed by 3 bases and J by 7 bases, 2 bases remained unmatched. The CDR3 is CASSPGGWTQYF. The CDR3 nucleotides read TGTGCCAGCTCACCCGGGGGGTGGACCCAGTACTTC.

The chain links TRBV6-5 to TRBJ2-5; D is perhaps TRBD2 (5 bases). The CDR3 has 15 residues. Germline V gene sequence: CDR1 MNHEY, CDR2 SVGAGI. Trimming took 8 bases from V and 5 from J, leaving 21 bases between them. CDR3 sequence reads: CASLSRRTYGETQYF. CDR3 coding DNA: TGTGCCAGCCTCTCAAGGCGGACTTATGGGGAGACCCAGTACTTC.

This clone was picked up one time. The rearrangement joins TRBV6-2 or TRBV6-3 to TRBJ2-5; D ambiguous. V was shortened by 2 bases and J by 10 bases, with 5 bases between the two germline ends. This CDR3 comprises 10 residues. The germline gives CDR1 MNHEY, CDR2 SVGEGT. The chain's CDR3 is CASSYPIQYF. In nucleotides, the CDR3 is TGTGCCAGCAGTTACCCAATCCAGTACTTC.

A remark on this clone: Within the sample, other DNA sequences also encode this same CDR3. The chain is built from TRBV14 and TRBJ2-5; D gene uncertain. The V and J ends lost 1 base and 1 base respectively, with 10 bases between them. Germline V gene data show CDR1 as SGHDN and CDR2 as FVKESK. This CDR3 contains 15 residues. The CDR3 reads CASSQVRGPQETQYF. CDR3 in DNA: TGTGCCAGCAGCCAAGTGCGCGGCCCCCAAGAGACCCAGTACTTC.

The chain employs TRBV7-2 and TRBJ2-5; 7 nucleotides align to TRBD2. This CDR3 spans 16 amino acids. In germline, CDR1 is SGHTA, CDR2 FQGNSA. V lost 2 bases, J lost 5 bases, and 11 bases stayed unmatched. The CDR3 bases are TGTGCCAGCAGCTTACCATGGGCCGGGAGGAGGGAGACCCAGTACTTC. Translating it yields CASSLPWAGRRETQYF. Full variable domain (rest looked up from reference TRBV7-2 and TRBJ2-5): GAGVSQSPSNKVTEKGKDVELRCDPISGHTALYWYRQSLGQGLEFLIYFQGNSAPDKSGLPSDRFSAERTGGSVSTLTIQRTQQEDSAVYLCASSLPWAGRRETQYFGPGTRLLVL.

This rearrangement joins TRBV4-1 to TRBJ2-3; TRBD1 matches 8 bases. The CDR3 has 15 residues. The V and J ends lost 4 bases and 0 bases, in that order; junction bases with no gene match: 3. Per germline, CDR1 MGHRA and CDR2 YSYEKL. This chain's CDR3 is CASSPTGASTDTQYF. The DNA of the CDR3 is TGCGCCAGCAGCCCGACAGGGGCTAGCACAGATACGCAGTATTTT.

The rearrangement links TRBV7-8 to TRBJ2-2; 9 bases line up with TRBD2. This CDR3 is built from 16 residues. V lost 5 bases, J lost 5 bases, and 9 bases stayed unmatched. Germline V gives CDR1 SGHVS, CDR2 FQNEAQ. CDR3 nucleotide sequence: TGTGCCAGCAGCATCCGGACTAGCGCTGTGACCGGGGAGCTGTTTTTT. Residues: CASSIRTSAVTGELFF.

V usage is TRBV7-9 and J usage is TRBJ2-1; maybe TRBD1 (6 bases). Germline-derived CDR1 and CDR2 are SEHNR and FQNEAQ (reference sequence). V was shortened by 5 bases and J by 4 bases, with 12 bases between the two germline ends. CDR3 length: 14 residues. The CDR3: CASSRGGQYNEQFF. In DNA, the CDR3 is TGTGCCAGCAGCCGAGGGGGTCAATACAATGAGCAGTTCTTC. Looking up the rest from reference TRBV7-9 and TRBJ2-1 gives the full variable domain: DTGVSQNPRHKITKRGQNVTFRCDPISEHNRLYWYRQTLGQGPEFLTYFQNEAQLEKSRLLSDRFSAERPKGSFSTLEIQRTEQGDSAMYLCASSRGGQYNEQFFGPGTRLTVL.

The genes are TRBV25-1 and TRBJ1-2; D is ambiguous. The germline gives CDR1 MGHDK, CDR2 SYGVNS. CDR3 length equals 13 residues. The germline V and J ends were trimmed by 1 base and 0 bases, with 3 bases remaining between them. CDR3 sequence: CASSESSNYGYTF. The DNA for the CDR3 is TGTGCCAGCAGTGAATCTTCTAACTATGGCTACACCTTC.

This sequence joins TRBV29-1 and TRBJ1-2, with TRBD1 matching over 8 bases. The CDR3 has 13 residues. CDR1 SQVTM and CDR2 ANQGSEA come from the germline V gene. V shed 1 base, J shed 2 bases, and the junction held 0 bases outside the gene matches. CDR3 residues: CSVEGTGNYGYTF. The CDR3, as DNA: TGCAGCGTTGAAGGGACAGGGAACTATGGCTACACCTTC. Using reference TRBV29-1 and TRBJ1-2 for the parts outside the CDR3, the full variable domain is SAVISQKPSRDICQRGTSLTIQCQVDSQVTMMFWYRQQPGQSLTLIATANQGSEATYESGFVIDKFPISRPNLTFSTLTVSNMSPEDSSIYLCSVEGTGNYGYTFGSGTRLTVV.

The V and J genes are TRBV29-1 and TRBJ1-1, with D tentatively TRBD1 (6 bases). Germline V lookup: CDR1 SQVTM, CDR2 ANQGSEA. The CDR3 runs to 14 residues. The ends were cut back, 4 bases at V and 3 bases at J, with 15 bases in the middle. In DNA, the CDR3 is TGCAGCGTTGTGGGTAAGGACAGCCACACTGAAGCTTTCTTT. Its protein is CSVVGKDSHTEAFF.

The chain couples TRBV7-2 to TRBJ1-1; D is unclear. V lost 1 base and J 10 bases, leaving 10 bases between the germline ends. The CDR3 is 12 residues long. Looked up from germline, CDR1 is SGHTA and CDR2 is FQGNSA. The CDR3 region has the DNA TGTGCCAGCAGCTTAGAATTGGGAGGAGCTTTCTTT. It translates to CASSLELGGAFF.

This rearrangement joins TRBV5-1 to TRBJ1-2; 7 bases match TRBD1. The CDR3 has 14 amino acids. CDR1 is SGHRS and CDR2 is YFSETQ in the germline V gene. Losses at the gene ends were 0 bases for V and 4 bases for J; bases not matched to a gene: 3. The CDR3 is CASSLAQGVYGYTF. DNA for the CDR3: TGCGCCAGCAGCTTGGCCCAGGGGGTCTATGGCTACACCTTC.

The chain is built from TRBV11-3 and TRBJ1-1; TRBD1 matches at 7 bases. This CDR3 region has 13 residues. The trim removed 6 bases at V and 3 bases at J, leaving 4 bases unmatched. Germline CDR1 is SGHNT and CDR2 is YENEEA. As DNA, the CDR3 is TGTGCCAGCAGGATGGGGACAGACACTGAAGCTTTCTTT. Amino acid sequence: CASRMGTDTEAFF.

This sequence joins TRBV21-1 and TRBJ1-6; TRBD1, the table's D call, was not compared with the DNA. TRBV21-1 is designated a pseudogene. The CDR3 length is 15 residues. The CDR3 sequence: CASSGIRTENSPLHF. The CDR3 nucleotides are TGTGCCAGCAGCGGAATCCGGACAGAAAATTCACCCCTCCACTTT.

V usage is TRBV5-1 and J usage is TRBJ2-2; 7 bases fit TRBD2. CDR1 is SGHRS and CDR2 is YFSETQ in the germline V gene. The CDR3 is made up of 15 amino acids. J was trimmed by 5 bases and V by 1 base; bases with no gene match: 5. In nucleotides, the CDR3 is TGCGCCAGCAGCTTGTACGTGGGAGGGACCGGGGAGCTGTTTTTT. Protein: CASSLYVGGTGELFF. The full variable domain, in which reference TRBV5-1 and TRBJ2-2 provide the parts outside the CDR3, is KAGVTQTPRYLIKTRGQQVTLSCSPISGHRSVSWYQQTPGQGLQFLFEYFSETQRNKGNFPGRFSGRQFSNSRSEMNVSTLELGDSALYLCASSLYVGGTGELFFGEGSRLTVL.